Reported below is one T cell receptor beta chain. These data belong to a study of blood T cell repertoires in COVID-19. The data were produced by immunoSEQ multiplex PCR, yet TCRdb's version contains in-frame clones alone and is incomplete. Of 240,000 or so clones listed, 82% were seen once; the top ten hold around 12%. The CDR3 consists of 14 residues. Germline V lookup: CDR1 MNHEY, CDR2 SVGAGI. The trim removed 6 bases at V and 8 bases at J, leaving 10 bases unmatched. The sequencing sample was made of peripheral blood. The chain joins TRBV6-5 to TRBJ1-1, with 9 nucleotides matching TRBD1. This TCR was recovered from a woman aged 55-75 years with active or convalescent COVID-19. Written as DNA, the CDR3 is TGTGCCAGCAGCCGACAGGGGGGGTGGACCGAAGCTTTCTTT. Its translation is CASSRQGGWTEAFF.